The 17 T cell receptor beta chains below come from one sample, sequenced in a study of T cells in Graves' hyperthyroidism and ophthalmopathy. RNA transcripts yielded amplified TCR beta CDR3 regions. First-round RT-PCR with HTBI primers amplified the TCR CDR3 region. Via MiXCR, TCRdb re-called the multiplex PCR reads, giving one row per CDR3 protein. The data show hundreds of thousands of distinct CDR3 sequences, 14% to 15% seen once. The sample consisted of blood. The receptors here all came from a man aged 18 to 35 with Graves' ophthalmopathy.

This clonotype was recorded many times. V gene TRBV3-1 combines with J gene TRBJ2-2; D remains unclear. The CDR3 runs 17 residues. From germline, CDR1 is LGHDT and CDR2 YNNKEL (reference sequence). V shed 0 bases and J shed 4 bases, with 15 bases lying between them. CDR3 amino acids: CASSQEWPRSSTGELFF. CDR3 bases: TGTGCCAGCAGCCAAGAGTGGCCTAGGAGTAGCACCGGGGAGCTGTTTTTT.

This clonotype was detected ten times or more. CDR3 DNA sequence: TGCGCCAGCAGCCAAGAGGGGGGCAATCAAGAGACCCAGTACTTC. It codes for CASSQEGGNQETQYF. The genes are TRBV4-1 and TRBJ2-5, with D possibly being TRBD1 or TRBD2 (6 bases each). From germline, CDR1 is MGHRA and CDR2 YSYEKL. V lost 0 bases and J 2 bases, leaving 10 bases between the germline ends. This CDR3 region has 15 residues.

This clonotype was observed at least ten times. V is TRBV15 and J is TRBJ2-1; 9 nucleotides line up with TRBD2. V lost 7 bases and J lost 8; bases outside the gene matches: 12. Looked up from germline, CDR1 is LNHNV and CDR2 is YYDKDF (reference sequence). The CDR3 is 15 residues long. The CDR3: CATTGGSGSIDEQFF. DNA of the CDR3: TGTGCCACCACGGGCGGTAGCGGGAGTATCGATGAGCAGTTCTTC.

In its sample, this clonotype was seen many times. CDR3 DNA sequence: TGTGCCAGCACCGGGACTAGCGGGAGGAACTACGAGCAGTACTTC. Protein product: CASTGTSGRNYEQYF. J is TRBJ2-7 and V is TRBV2; 15 bases agree with TRBD2. Germline V gives CDR1 SNHLY, CDR2 FYNNEI. The CDR3 spans 15 residues. V shed 7 bases and J 3 bases; nucleotides not matched to a gene: 4.

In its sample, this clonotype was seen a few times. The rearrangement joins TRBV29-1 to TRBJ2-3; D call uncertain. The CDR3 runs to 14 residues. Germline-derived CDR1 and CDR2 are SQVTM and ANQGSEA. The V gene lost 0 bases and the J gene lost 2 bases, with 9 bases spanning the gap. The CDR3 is CSVEESLVTDTQYF. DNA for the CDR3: TGCAGCGTTGAAGAATCACTGGTCACAGATACGCAGTATTTT.

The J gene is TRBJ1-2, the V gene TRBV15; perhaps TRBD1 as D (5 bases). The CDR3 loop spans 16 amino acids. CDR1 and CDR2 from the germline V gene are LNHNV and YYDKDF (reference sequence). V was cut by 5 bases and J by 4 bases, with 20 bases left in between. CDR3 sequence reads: CATSLILGRDGYGYTF. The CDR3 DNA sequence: TGTGCCACCAGCCTCATCCTGGGCAGGGACGGCTATGGCTACACCTTC.

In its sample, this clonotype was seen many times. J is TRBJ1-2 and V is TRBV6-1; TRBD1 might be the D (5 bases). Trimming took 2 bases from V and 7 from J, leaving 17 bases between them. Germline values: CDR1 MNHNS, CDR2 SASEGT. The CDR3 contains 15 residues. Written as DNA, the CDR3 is TGTGCCAGCAGTGAATATGTCGTCCAGGGACTTGGCTACACCTTC. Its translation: CASSEYVVQGLGYTF.

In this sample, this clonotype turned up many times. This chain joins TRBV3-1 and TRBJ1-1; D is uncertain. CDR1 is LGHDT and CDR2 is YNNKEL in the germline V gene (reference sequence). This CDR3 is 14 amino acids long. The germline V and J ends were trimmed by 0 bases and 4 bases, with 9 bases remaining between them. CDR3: CASSQDWTGTEAFF. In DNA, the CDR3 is TGTGCCAGCAGCCAAGATTGGACGGGCACTGAAGCTTTCTTT.

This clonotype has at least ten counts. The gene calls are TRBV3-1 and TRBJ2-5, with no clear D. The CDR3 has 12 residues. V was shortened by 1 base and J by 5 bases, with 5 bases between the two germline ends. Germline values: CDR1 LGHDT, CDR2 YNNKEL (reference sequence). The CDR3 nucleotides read TGTGCCAGCAGCCAAGTAAGGGAGACCCAGTACTTC. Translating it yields CASSQVRETQYF.

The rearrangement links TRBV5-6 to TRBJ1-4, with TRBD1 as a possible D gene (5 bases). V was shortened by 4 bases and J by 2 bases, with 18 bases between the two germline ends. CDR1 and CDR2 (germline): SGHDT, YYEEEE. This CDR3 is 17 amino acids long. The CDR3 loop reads CASSQLNGGPTNEKLFF. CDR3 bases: TGTGCCAGCAGCCAACTAAACGGGGGACCTACTAATGAAAAACTGTTTTTT.

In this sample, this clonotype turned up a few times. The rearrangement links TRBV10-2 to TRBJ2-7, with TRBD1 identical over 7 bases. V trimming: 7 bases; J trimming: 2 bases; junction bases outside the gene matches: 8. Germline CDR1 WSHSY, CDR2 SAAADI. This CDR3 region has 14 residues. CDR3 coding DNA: TGCGCCAGCAAGGGGACAGCAATCACCTACGAGCAGTACTTC. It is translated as CASKGTAITYEQYF.

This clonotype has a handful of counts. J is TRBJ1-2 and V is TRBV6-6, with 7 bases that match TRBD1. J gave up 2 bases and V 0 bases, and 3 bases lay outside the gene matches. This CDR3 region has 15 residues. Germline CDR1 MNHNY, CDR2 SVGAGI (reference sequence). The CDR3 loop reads CASSYSRTGNYGYTF. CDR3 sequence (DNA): TGTGCCAGCAGTTACTCCCGGACAGGAAACTATGGCTACACCTTC.

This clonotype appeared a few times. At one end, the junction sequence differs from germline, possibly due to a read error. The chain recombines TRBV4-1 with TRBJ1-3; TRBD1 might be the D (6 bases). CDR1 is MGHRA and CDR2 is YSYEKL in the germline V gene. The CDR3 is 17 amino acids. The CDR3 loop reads CASSQERGQDRRNTMYF. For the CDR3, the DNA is TGCGCCAGCAGCCAAGAACGTGGGCAGGACAGAAGAAACACCATGTATTTT.

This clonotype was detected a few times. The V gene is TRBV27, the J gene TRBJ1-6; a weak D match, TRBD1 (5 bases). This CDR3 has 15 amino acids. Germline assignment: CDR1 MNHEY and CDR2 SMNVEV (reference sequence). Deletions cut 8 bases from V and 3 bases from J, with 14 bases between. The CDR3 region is CASGPGGGYNSPLHF. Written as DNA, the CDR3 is TGTGCCAGCGGGCCCGGGGGTGGCTATAATTCACCCCTCCACTTT.

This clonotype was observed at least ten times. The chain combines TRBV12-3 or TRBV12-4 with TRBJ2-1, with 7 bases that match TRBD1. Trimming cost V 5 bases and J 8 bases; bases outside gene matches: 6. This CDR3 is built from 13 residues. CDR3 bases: TGTGCCAGCAGTCCCGGGACAGCGGATGAGCAGTTCTTC. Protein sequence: CASSPGTADEQFF.

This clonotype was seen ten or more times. CDR3: CASSNTGTSSYEQYF. DNA of the CDR3: TGTGCCAGCAGTAATACCGGGACTTCATCCTACGAGCAGTACTTC. The chain links TRBV7-9 to TRBJ2-7; D is possibly TRBD2 (6 bases). The CDR3 loop spans 15 amino acids. CDR1 SEHNR and CDR2 FQNEAQ come from the germline V gene (reference sequence). V lost 6 bases and J lost 1, with 16 bases in between.

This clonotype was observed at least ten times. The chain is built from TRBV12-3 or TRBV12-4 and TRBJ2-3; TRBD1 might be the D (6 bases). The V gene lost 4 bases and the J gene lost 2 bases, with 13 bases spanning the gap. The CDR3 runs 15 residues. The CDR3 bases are TGTGCCAGCAGTTGGAGGACAGACAACACAGATACGCAGTATTTT. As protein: CASSWRTDNTDTQYF.